These 8 T cell receptor beta chains came from one sample sequenced in a study of graft-versus-host responses after intestinal transplantation. Sequencing used immunoSEQ multiplex PCR; TCRdb keeps in-frame clones, though not all of them. Here the sample spans tens of thousands of clones, more than 80% being singletons. The antigens for these receptors are not known. Material: unstimulated CD8+ T cells sorted from spleen or lymph node cells, obtained before intestinal transplant. The source of these receptors is a human donor who received an intestinal transplant.

This clone was seen only once. CDR3 nucleotides: TGTGCCAGTACCCCATTTTTGAGTAGTAACTATGGCTACACCTTC. Translated, it gives CASTPFLSSNYGYTF. The chain links TRBV19 to TRBJ1-2; D ambiguous. Germline values: CDR1 LNHDA, CDR2 SQIVND (reference sequence). This CDR3 spans 15 amino acids. V lost 7 bases, J lost 1 base, and 16 bases lay in between. Looking up the rest from reference TRBV19 and TRBJ1-2 gives the full variable domain: DGGITQSPKYLFRKEGQNVTLSCEQNLNHDAMYWYRQDPGQGLRLIYYSQIVNDFQKGDIAEGYSVSREKKESFPLTVTSAQKNPTAFYLCASTPFLSSNYGYTFGSGTRLTVV.

The chain couples TRBV28 to TRBJ2-4; 10 nucleotides line up with TRBD1. The length of the CDR3 is 17 residues. With 1 base clipped from V and 1 base from J, the junction kept 4 bases outside the gene matches. The germline V gene has CDR1 MDHEN and CDR2 SYDVKM. The CDR3 sequence is CASSLFWGQGAKNIQYF. In DNA form, the CDR3 reads TGTGCCAGCAGTTTATTTTGGGGACAGGGGGCCAAAAACATTCAGTACTTC. Filled out from reference TRBV28 and TRBJ2-4, the complete variable domain reads DVKVTQSSRYLVKRTGEKVFLECVQDMDHENMFWYRQDPGLGLRLIYFSYDVKMKEKGDIPEGYSVSREKKERFSLILESASTNQTSMYLCASSLFWGQGAKNIQYFGAGTRLSVL.

This chain links TRBV30 with TRBJ2-1; D uncertain. V lost 0 bases to trimming and J lost 9 bases, with 9 bases between them. Germline CDR1 reads GTSNPN; CDR2 reads SVGIG (reference sequence). This CDR3 contains 12 residues. Here the CDR3 reads CAWSVLHPEQFF. In DNA, the CDR3 is TGTGCCTGGAGTGTACTACATCCTGAGCAGTTCTTC.

The V and J genes are TRBV27 and TRBJ2-7, with D maybe TRBD1 (5 bases). Germline CDR1 and CDR2: MNHEY and SMNVEV (reference sequence). The V end lost 2 bases, the J end lost 5 bases, and 10 bases lay between the germline ends. This CDR3 comprises 13 residues. CDR3 amino acids: CASSLMGLDEQYF. In DNA form, the CDR3 reads TGTGCCAGCAGTTTAATGGGGCTCGACGAGCAGTACTTC.

This chain connects TRBV10-2 to TRBJ2-7; D is possibly TRBD1 (6 bases). V shed 10 bases and J shed 3 bases, with 16 bases lying between them. There are 13 residues in the CDR3. Germline V gene sequence: CDR1 WSHSY, CDR2 SAAADI. The CDR3 DNA reads TGCGCCACCCGGGACACCCTGCGCTACGAGCAGTACTTC. Translation gives CATRDTLRYEQYF.

The rearrangement uses TRBV4-1 and TRBJ1-2; 11 nucleotides line up with TRBD1. Germline values: CDR1 MGHRA, CDR2 YSYEKL. This CDR3 region has 16 residues. With 0 bases clipped from V and 8 bases from J, the junction kept 8 bases outside the gene matches. Here the CDR3 DNA reads TGCGCCAGCAGCCAAGAATGGGGACAGGGGGTGAGGGGCTACACCTTC. Translated, it gives CASSQEWGQGVRGYTF.

V and J are TRBV5-6 and TRBJ2-1; 8 bases map to TRBD2. Germline trimming cut 4 bases from V and 0 bases from J; bases unmatched to any gene: 6. CDR1 and CDR2 (germline): SGHDT, YYEEEE. This CDR3 has 16 residues. CDR3 in amino acids: CASSQPGGSSYNEQFF. The CDR3 DNA is TGTGCCAGCAGCCAGCCGGGGGGGAGCTCCTACAATGAGCAGTTCTTC.

The chain links TRBV5-1 to TRBJ1-2; D remains unclear. Trimming pared 0 bases from V and 3 bases from J, leaving 12 bases between. The CDR3 consists of 15 residues. Germline lookup yields CDR1 SGHRS and CDR2 YFSETQ. CDR3 amino acids: CASSLVLAGHYGYTF. Here the CDR3 DNA reads TGCGCCAGCAGCTTGGTCCTGGCAGGTCACTATGGCTACACCTTC. Full variable domain (remainder filled in from reference TRBV5-1 and TRBJ1-2): KAGVTQTPRYLIKTRGQQVTLSCSPISGHRSVSWYQQTPGQGLQFLFEYFSETQRNKGNFPGRFSGRQFSNSRSEMNVSTLELGDSALYLCASSLVLAGHYGYTFGSGTRLTVV.